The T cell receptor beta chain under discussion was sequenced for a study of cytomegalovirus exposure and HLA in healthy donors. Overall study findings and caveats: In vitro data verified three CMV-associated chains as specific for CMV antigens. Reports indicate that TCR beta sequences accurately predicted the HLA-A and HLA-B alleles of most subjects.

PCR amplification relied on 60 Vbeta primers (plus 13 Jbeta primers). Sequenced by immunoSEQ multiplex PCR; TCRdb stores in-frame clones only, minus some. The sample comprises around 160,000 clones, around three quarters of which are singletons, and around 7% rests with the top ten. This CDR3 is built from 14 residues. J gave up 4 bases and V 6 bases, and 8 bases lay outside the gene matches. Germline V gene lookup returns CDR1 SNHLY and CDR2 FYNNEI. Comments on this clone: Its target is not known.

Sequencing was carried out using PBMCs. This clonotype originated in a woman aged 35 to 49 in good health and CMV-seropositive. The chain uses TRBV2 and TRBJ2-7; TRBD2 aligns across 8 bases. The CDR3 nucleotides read TGTGCCAGCAGGGCGGGACTAGTGGCGTACGAGCAGTACTTC. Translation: CASRAGLVAYEQYF.